One sample yielded the 22 T cell receptor beta chains listed below, sequenced in a study of breast tumors, draining lymph nodes, adjacent tissues. The lymph nodes were axillary draining lymph nodes from breast cancer patients. TCRdb called the multiplex PCR reads again in MiXCR, with one record for every CDR3 protein. The sample carries over 150,000 distinct CDR3 sequences, 31% recorded once. The sample was axillary lymph node tissue. These receptors originate from a female donor with breast cancer. Some clones in this sample may be carry-over from other donors' samples.

This clonotype was recorded many times. The V gene is TRBV19, the J gene TRBJ2-2; the D is unclear. V lost 0 bases and J 9 bases, leaving 5 bases between the germline ends. Germline V gene data show CDR1 as LNHDA and CDR2 as SQIVND (reference sequence). This CDR3 has 12 amino acids. This chain's CDR3 is CASSIESRELFF. The CDR3 bases are TGTGCCAGTAGTATAGAAAGTAGGGAGCTGTTTTTT.

The sample holds many counts of this clonotype. The genes are TRBV7-8 and TRBJ2-5, with D uncertain. CDR3 length: 14 amino acids. Germline-derived CDR1 and CDR2 are SGHVS and FQNEAQ. V was pared by 3 bases and J by 5 bases, with 13 bases between. CDR3 protein: CASSFPYRWETQYF. The CDR3 DNA reads TGTGCCAGCAGCTTCCCTTATCGGTGGGAGACCCAGTACTTC.

This clonotype was seen at least ten times. This chain uses TRBV30 with TRBJ2-1, with D possibly matching TRBD1 (5 bases). Per germline, CDR1 GTSNPN and CDR2 SVGIG (reference sequence). Trimming removed 0 bases at V and 6 bases at J, with 9 bases between. CDR3 size: 13 residues. The CDR3 nucleotides are TGTGCCTGGAGTGTACGGCAGGGCAATGAGCAGTTCTTC. This codes for CAWSVRQGNEQFF.

The chain uses TRBV18 and TRBJ1-2; D is undetermined. There are 15 residues in the CDR3. The germline V gene has CDR1 KGHSH and CDR2 LQKENI. V was trimmed by 6 bases and J by 8 bases, leaving 22 bases between them. The CDR3 is CASSYGNQVVNGYTF. CDR3 DNA sequence: TGTGCCAGCTCCTACGGGAACCAGGTAGTTAACGGCTACACCTTC.

This chain links TRBV9 with TRBJ2-3; 8 bases align to TRBD2. V shed 2 bases, J shed 8 bases, and the junction held 19 bases outside the gene matches. Germline CDR1 SGDLS, CDR2 YYNGEE. The CDR3 spans 18 residues. This CDR3 is CASSVIRRGDFRGGTQYF. In DNA form, the CDR3 reads TGTGCCAGCAGCGTGATTCGCAGGGGAGATTTTCGGGGGGGTACGCAGTATTTT.

A word on this clonotype: Given a much more abundant clone one base away, this may be a read error. This sequence joins TRBV20-1 and TRBJ2-5; 8 bases match TRBD1. Losses at the gene ends were 3 bases for V and 7 bases for J; bases not matched to a gene: 10. CDR3 length equals 14 residues. Germline assignment: CDR1 DFQATT and CDR2 SNEGSKA (reference sequence). The CDR3 region is CSASSGGWRPTQYF. Written as DNA, the CDR3 is TGCAGTGCTAGCTCAGGGGGCTGGAGGCCGACCCAGTACTTC.

The rearrangement joins TRBV20-1 to TRBJ1-2; D may be TRBD1 (6 bases). V was cut by 6 bases and J by 8 bases, with 16 bases left in between. CDR1 and CDR2 (germline): DFQATT, SNEGSKA (reference sequence). There are 12 residues in the CDR3. This chain's CDR3 is CSAPSGARGYTF. CDR3 nucleotide sequence: TGCAGTGCCCCCTCAGGGGCAAGGGGCTACACCTTC.

This clonotype was picked up many times. J is TRBJ2-7 and V is TRBV6-6; D unclear. The V gene's germline CDR1 is MNHNY and CDR2 SVGAGI (reference sequence). V was trimmed by 2 bases and J by 3 bases, leaving 17 bases between them. The CDR3 spans 16 residues. This CDR3 is CASSYQRSGQNYEQYF. Here the CDR3 DNA reads TGTGCCAGCAGTTACCAGAGGAGTGGGCAGAACTACGAGCAGTACTTC.

This clonotype was seen many times. The CDR3 loop is CASSSQRGRATGELFF. The CDR3 DNA reads TGTGCCAGCAGTTCCCAGAGGGGGAGGGCCACCGGGGAGCTGTTTTTT. The chain has TRBV12-3 or TRBV12-4 and TRBJ2-2, with D maybe TRBD2 (7 bases). This CDR3 region has 16 residues. V was shortened by 4 bases and J by 4 bases, with 16 bases between the two germline ends.

At least ten counts were recorded for this clonotype. This rearrangement joins TRBV6-5 to TRBJ2-5; TRBD1 matches at 11 bases. V was pared by 7 bases and J by 5 bases, with 15 bases of the junction left unmatched. Germline loops: CDR1 MNHEY, CDR2 SVGAGI. CDR3 length: 17 amino acids. The CDR3: CASTDPSGTGGMETQYF. CDR3 bases: TGTGCCAGCACCGACCCCTCCGGGACAGGGGGGATGGAGACCCAGTACTTC.

This clonotype was detected ten times or more. The chain has TRBV5-5 and TRBJ1-6, with a tentative D call TRBD1 (6 bases). Per the germline V gene, CDR1 is SGHKS and CDR2 is YYEKEE (reference sequence). This CDR3 comprises 19 residues. V was trimmed by 4 bases and J by 8 bases, leaving 28 bases between them. The CDR3 DNA reads as TGTGCCAGCAGCCTCACCCTACCCCGCCCGGGGGCGCTTTATTCACCCCTCCACTTT. This gives the protein CASSLTLPRPGALYSPLHF.

The chain has TRBV19 and TRBJ2-2; D possibly uses TRBD1 or TRBD2 (7 bases each). This CDR3 spans 14 amino acids. CDR1 is LNHDA, CDR2 SQIVND, per germline (reference sequence). V was trimmed by 5 bases and J by 7 bases, leaving 14 bases between them. The CDR3 coding sequence is TGTGCCAGTAGTGTCGCAGGGGGGGGCGGGGAGCTGTTTTTT. This codes for CASSVAGGGGELFF.

This clonotype was observed at least ten times. This chain connects TRBV6-1 to TRBJ1-3; maybe TRBD1 (6 bases). Germline V gene sequence: CDR1 MNHNS, CDR2 SASEGT. The CDR3 length is 13 residues. V lost 6 bases, J lost 11 bases, and 17 bases lay in between. The CDR3 DNA follows: TGTGCCAGCAGCGATGACAGGACCTACGCCATATATTTT. Protein product: CASSDDRTYAIYF.

V is TRBV2 and J is TRBJ2-7, with a weak D call TRBD2 (5 bases). The V gene lost 7 bases and the J gene lost 3 bases, with 7 bases spanning the gap. Germline lookup yields CDR1 SNHLY and CDR2 FYNNEI. This CDR3 comprises 11 residues. CDR3 residues: CASIRGYEQYF. Written as DNA, the CDR3 is TGTGCCAGCATTCGGGGCTACGAGCAGTACTTC.

Concerning this clonotype: At one end, the junction sequence differs from germline, possibly due to a read error. This chain uses TRBV6-5 with TRBJ1-2; TRBD1 is a possible D gene (5 bases). The CDR3 contains 12 residues. Germline V gene lookup returns CDR1 MNHEY and CDR2 SVGAGI. CDR3 DNA: TGTGCCAGCAGTCACGCAGGGTGGGGCTACGCCTTC. This translates into CASSHAGWGYAF.

There are a few counts of this clonotype. With a much larger clone just one base away, this may be a read error. The gene calls are TRBV7-2 and TRBJ1-3, with a possible D match to TRBD1 (5 bases). CDR3 length: 15 residues. Germline lookup yields CDR1 SGHTA and CDR2 FQGNSA. CDR3 in DNA: TGTGCCAGCAGCGTCCAGACAGCGTCAGGAAACACCATACATTTT. Residues: CASSVQTASGNTIHF.

The sample holds a few counts of this clonotype. Just one base apart from a much larger clone, this may be a read error. The CDR3 end shows no conserved phenylalanine or tryptophan, and so a read error is likely. V is TRBV12-3 or TRBV12-4 and J is TRBJ1-6, with 12 positions matching TRBD1. The CDR3 runs to 14 residues. Trimming at V came to 7 bases and at J to 10 bases, leaving 5 bases not matched to a gene. This CDR3 reads CASTGTGGGSPLHL. The DNA for the CDR3 is TGTGCCAGCACCGGGACAGGGGGCGGGTCACCCCTCCACCTT.

Only one count was recorded for this clonotype. Compared with germline, one end of the junction differs, possibly owing to a read error. The V gene is TRBV11-2, the J gene TRBJ2-3; TRBD2 aligns across 9 bases. CDR3 length: 18 residues. Germline lookup yields CDR1 SGHAT and CDR2 FQNNGV. The DNA of the CDR3 is TGTGCCAGTAGCTTAGCCCCCGGGCTAGCGGGAACCACAGATACGCAGTATTTT. It yields the protein CASSLAPGLAGTTDTQYF.

This clonotype was counted a few times. This clone may be a read error of a much larger clone one base away. The chain carries TRBV20-1 and TRBJ1-5, with D possibly matching TRBD1 (6 bases). Looked up from germline, CDR1 is DFQATT and CDR2 is SNEGSKA (reference sequence). CDR3 length: 15 residues. The V end lost 3 bases, the J end lost 6 bases, and 18 bases lay between the germline ends. CDR3 sequence reads: CSASRRGSPTQPQHF. CDR3 coding DNA: TGCAGTGCTAGTCGTAGGGGGTCCCCCACTCAGCCCCAGCATTTT.

This clonotype was counted many times. This chain uses TRBV4-1 with TRBJ2-3, with D perhaps given as TRBD1 or TRBD2 (5 bases each). Germline V gene sequence: CDR1 MGHRA, CDR2 YSYEKL. Deletions cut 4 bases from V and 8 bases from J, with 16 bases between. The CDR3 has 14 residues. CDR3 region: CASSRRGEESTQYF. The DNA of the CDR3 is TGCGCCAGCAGCCGTCGAGGGGAAGAGAGTACGCAGTATTTT.

This chain connects TRBV3-1 to TRBJ1-5; tentative D call: TRBD1 (6 bases). V gave up 3 bases and J gave up 5 bases, with 17 bases separating them. The CDR3 has 16 residues. CDR1 is LGHDT and CDR2 is YNNKEL in the germline V gene (reference sequence). The CDR3 DNA reads as TGTGCCAGCAGCCAGGACCCCGGGGGCAGAGATCAGCCCCAGCATTTT. Protein product: CASSQDPGGRDQPQHF.

This clonotype was detected ten times or more. The gene calls are TRBV3-1 and TRBJ2-2; 7 nucleotides align to TRBD2. This CDR3 is built from 13 residues. J gave up 8 bases and V 4 bases, and 4 bases lay outside the gene matches. The germline gives CDR1 LGHDT, CDR2 YNNKEL (reference sequence). The CDR3 reads CASSPGGEGELFF. The CDR3 nucleotides read TGTGCCAGCAGCCCGGGGGGAGAGGGGGAGCTGTTTTTT.